The 21 T cell receptor beta chains in this list originate from one sample, sequenced in a study of CD8 T cells in ankylosing spondylitis. Their recognized antigens are unknown. TCRdb independently ran MiXCR on the 5' RACE reads; one entry per CDR3 protein. The table has about 750,000 distinct CDR3 sequences, roughly 20% seen once; the top ten hold over 15%. Regarding the study as a whole: Several highly homologous variants made up a TCR beta motif, and this motif appeared characteristic of ankylosing spondylitis blood.

The sample consisted of blood, either unsorted or a sorted T cell fraction (not recorded which). The receptors originated from a male donor with ankylosing spondylitis.

V is TRBV7-9 and J is TRBJ2-5, with 9 bases identical to TRBD2. This CDR3 is built from 16 residues. The V gene end was trimmed by 3 bases and the J gene end by 3 bases; junction bases not matched to a gene: 8. Per the germline V gene, CDR1 is SEHNR and CDR2 is FQNEAQ (reference sequence). CDR3 loop: CASSFISGSPEETQYF. The CDR3 DNA reads as TGTGCCAGCAGCTTTATTAGCGGGAGCCCCGAAGAGACCCAGTACTTC. Using reference TRBV7-9 and TRBJ2-5 for the parts outside the CDR3, the full variable domain is DTGVSQNPRHKITKRGQNVTFRCDPISEHNRLYWYRQTLGQGPEFLTYFQNEAQLEKSRLLSDRFSAERPKGSFSTLEIQRTEQGDSAMYLCASSFISGSPEETQYFGPGTRLLVL.

The chain joins TRBV3-1 to TRBJ1-4, with D perhaps matching TRBD1 (5 bases). Germline V gives CDR1 LGHDT, CDR2 YNNKEL (reference sequence). Trimming stripped 4 bases from V and 8 bases from J, with 11 bases between. The CDR3 extends over 13 amino acids. In DNA, the CDR3 is TGTGCCAGCAGCCCCAGCGGACACGAAAAACTGTTTTTT. Protein sequence: CASSPSGHEKLFF.

This clonotype has a handful of counts. The rearrangement links TRBV15 to TRBJ2-3, with TRBD1 matching 7 bases. V lost 8 bases and J lost 3; bases outside the gene matches: 5. CDR3 length equals 13 residues. Germline CDR1 and CDR2: LNHNV and YYDKDF (reference sequence). The chain's CDR3 is CATRDRSTDTQYF. CDR3 coding DNA: TGTGCCACCCGGGACAGAAGTACAGATACGCAGTATTTT.

The chain joins TRBV5-1 to TRBJ2-1, with D possibly matching TRBD2 (6 bases). V lost 2 bases, J lost 6 bases, and 12 bases lay in between. Germline assignment: CDR1 SGHRS and CDR2 YFSETQ. The CDR3 runs 14 residues. The CDR3 DNA follows: TGCGCCAGCAGCTTATCCGGGACTCCCAATGAGCAGTTCTTC. Protein sequence: CASSLSGTPNEQFF.

The chain links TRBV28 to TRBJ1-5; no clear D gene. CDR3 length equals 12 residues. Trimming left V 7 bases short and J 6 bases short, with 10 bases between. Germline-derived CDR1 and CDR2 are MDHEN and SYDVKM. CDR3 region: CASKLRGQPQHF. The CDR3 DNA follows: TGTGCCAGCAAACTTCGAGGTCAGCCCCAGCATTTT.

The chain links TRBV28 to TRBJ2-7, with D possibly TRBD1 on 6 matching bases. The CDR3 sequence is 15 residues long. CDR1 is MDHEN and CDR2 is SYDVKM in the germline V gene. Trimming shortened V by 6 bases and J by 0 bases, and 15 bases separated the two germline ends. Here the CDR3 DNA reads TGTGCCAGCAGCCCCCCAGGGGTCACCTCCTACGAGCAGTACTTC. Its translation is CASSPPGVTSYEQYF.

In this sample, this clonotype turned up a few times. This chain uses TRBV15 with TRBJ2-3, with 7 bases lining up with TRBD2. The V gene end was trimmed by 4 bases and the J gene end by 0 bases; junction bases not matched to a gene: 4. This CDR3 contains 15 residues. The germline gives CDR1 LNHNV, CDR2 YYDKDF (reference sequence). This chain's CDR3 is CATSTFSGSTDTQYF. As DNA, the CDR3 is TGTGCCACCAGCACCTTTAGCGGGAGCACAGATACGCAGTATTTT.

The table lists this clonotype with a few counts. This chain joins TRBV29-1 and TRBJ1-1, with D possibly matching TRBD1 (6 bases). Germline-derived CDR1 and CDR2 are SQVTM and ANQGSEA. CDR3 length equals 12 residues. Trimming shortened V by 6 bases and J by 1 base, and 9 bases separated the two germline ends. CDR3 nucleotide sequence: TGCAGCGTGGGGGCTTCGAACACTGAAGCTTTCTTT. Translating gives CSVGASNTEAFF.

V gene TRBV5-1 combines with J gene TRBJ2-7, with D perhaps matching TRBD1 (6 bases). The CDR3 is 14 residues long. The germline CDR1 and CDR2 sequences are SGHRS and YFSETQ. V was trimmed by 4 bases and J by 0 bases, leaving 11 bases between them. CDR3 DNA: TGCGCCAGCAGCCACGAGACAGGCTCCTACGAGCAGTACTTC. Its translation is CASSHETGSYEQYF.

In its sample, this clonotype was seen a few times. The gene calls are TRBV12-3 or TRBV12-4 and TRBJ1-5; the D gene is possibly TRBD1 (5 bases). The CDR3 has 15 residues. Trimming stripped 6 bases from V and 4 bases from J, with 16 bases between. CDR3 protein: CASSPLRGRNQPQHF. CDR3 in DNA: TGTGCCAGCAGCCCCCTGAGGGGTCGGAATCAGCCCCAGCATTTT.

The chain is built from TRBV18 and TRBJ2-2; D may be TRBD1 (7 bases). This CDR3 is 16 amino acids long. Trimming removed 3 bases from V and 3 bases from J, with 14 bases in between. Germline V lookup: CDR1 KGHSH, CDR2 LQKENI. The CDR3: CASSPEGADYTGELFF. The DNA of the CDR3 is TGTGCCAGCTCACCGGAGGGGGCCGATTACACCGGGGAGCTGTTTTTT.

The chain is built from TRBV18 and TRBJ2-7; the match to TRBD2 covers 10 bases. The CDR3 is made up of 15 amino acids. V shed 6 bases and J 5 bases; nucleotides not matched to a gene: 10. CDR1 and CDR2 (germline): KGHSH, LQKENI. The CDR3 DNA follows: TGTGCCAGCTCTAGCCAAGCGGGAGGGCCGGACGAGCAGTACTTC. The encoded protein is CASSSQAGGPDEQYF.

The rearrangement uses TRBV4-3 and TRBJ2-5; 10 nucleotides line up with TRBD1. Unmatched junction bases numbered 6, after V lost 0 bases and J lost 5 bases. Germline V gives CDR1 LGHNA, CDR2 YSLEER. The length of the CDR3 is 16 residues. The CDR3 bases are TGCGCCAGCAGCCAAGATTTTGGGACAGGGGACGAGACCCAGTACTTC. This gives the protein CASSQDFGTGDETQYF.

This clonotype turned up a few times. The V call is TRBV7-9, the J call TRBJ1-2; the match to TRBD1 covers 8 bases. The CDR3 spans 14 residues. Germline V CDR1 and CDR2: SEHNR, FQNEAQ (reference sequence). The junction had 9 bases not matched to a gene; V was cut back by 5 bases and J by 7 bases. The CDR3 loop is CASSPGGQGPGYTF. The CDR3, as DNA: TGTGCCAGCAGCCCAGGGGGCCAAGGGCCTGGCTACACCTTC.

This clonotype was picked up many times. V usage is TRBV4-1 and J usage is TRBJ1-5, with D tentatively TRBD1 (6 bases). Looked up from germline, CDR1 is MGHRA and CDR2 is YSYEKL. The CDR3 covers 17 residues. Trimming took off 3 bases at V and 12 bases at J, with 27 bases between the two ends. In DNA form, the CDR3 reads TGCGCCAGCAGCCAGGATATAATGGGGGGCCCCGGGTTCAGCCAGCATTTT. It encodes CASSQDIMGGPGFSQHF.

The V call is TRBV6-1, the J call TRBJ1-2; TRBD1 might be the D (5 bases). The V gene's germline CDR1 is MNHNS and CDR2 SASEGT. The CDR3 sequence is 14 residues long. V was trimmed by 11 bases and J by 4 bases, leaving 20 bases between them. CDR3 nucleotide sequence: TGTGCCGAGTGGGAGGGGAGCCCCCTCTATGGCTACACCTTC. Translated, it gives CAEWEGSPLYGYTF.

This clonotype came up a few times. This chain uses TRBV6-5 with TRBJ1-2, with 10 bases aligning to TRBD1. Germline CDR1 reads MNHEY; CDR2 reads SVGAGI. J gave up 1 base and V 0 bases, and 2 bases lay outside the gene matches. This CDR3 is 16 amino acids long. The CDR3 DNA reads as TGTGCCAGCAGTTACTCGAGGACAGGGGGTAACTATGGCTACACCTTC. Translating it yields CASSYSRTGGNYGYTF.

The V gene is TRBV7-9, the J gene TRBJ2-3; unclear D gene. V was trimmed by 9 bases and J by 2 bases, leaving 15 bases between them. CDR1 and CDR2 from the germline V gene are SEHNR and FQNEAQ (reference sequence). The CDR3 loop spans 14 amino acids. The CDR3 DNA reads TGTGCCAGTTTTGCTCCCTCTAACACAGATACGCAGTATTTT. Protein: CASFAPSNTDTQYF.

CDR3 sequence (DNA): TGTGCCAGCAGTTTAGTGGGACAGGGGATTAATGAGCAGTTCTTC. It yields the protein CASSLVGQGINEQFF. The chain uses TRBV28 and TRBJ2-1, with 10 bases identical to TRBD1. The CDR3 has 15 amino acids. Trimming took 2 bases from V and 7 from J; bases not matched to a gene: 5. Germline V CDR1 and CDR2: MDHEN, SYDVKM.

The rearrangement uses TRBV29-1 and TRBJ2-1; unclear D gene. V was trimmed by 3 bases and J by 13 bases, leaving 7 bases between them. The CDR3 extends over 9 amino acids. The germline V gene encodes CDR1 SQVTM and CDR2 ANQGSEA. This chain's CDR3 is CSVDSGQFF. The CDR3, as DNA: TGCAGCGTTGATTCGGGTCAGTTCTTC.

The gene calls are TRBV7-3 and TRBJ2-2, with TRBD2 matching 13 bases. In germline, CDR1 is SGHTA, CDR2 FQGTGA. This CDR3 is built from 14 residues. Losses at the gene ends were 8 bases for V and 6 bases for J; bases not matched to a gene: 3. The CDR3 sequence: CASGLAGVPGELFF. CDR3 in DNA: TGTGCCAGCGGACTAGCGGGAGTTCCCGGGGAGCTGTTTTTT. Variable domain in full (rest from reference TRBV7-3 and TRBJ2-2): GAGVSQTPSNKVTEKGKYVELRCDPISGHTALYWYRQSLGQGPEFLIYFQGTGAADDSGLPNDRFFAVRPEGSVSTLKIQRTERGDSAVYLCASGLAGVPGELFFGEGSRLTVL.